One sample yielded the 12 T cell receptor beta chains listed below, sequenced in a study of shared clonotypes between healthy human individuals. Clones were read by immunoSEQ multiplex PCR, and TCRdb kept only the in-frame ones, dropping some. This sample carries around 2,000,000 clones, about 92% of them seen once, and the ten largest clones take under 2%. Naive CD8 isolation took CD45RO-negative cells positively selected for CCR7 and excluded terminally differentiated effector memory CD45RA+ cells. The sample comprised naive CD8+ T cells from PBMCs. These receptor sequences come from a man between 18 and 29 years old in good health. Some clones in this sample may be carry-over from other donors' samples.

The rearrangement uses TRBV5-1 and TRBJ2-1, with D unclear. Per the germline V gene, CDR1 is SGHRS and CDR2 is YFSETQ. The CDR3 runs to 13 residues. The V end was cut by 5 bases, the J end by 8 bases, with 14 bases between. CDR3 protein: CASSRVSLDEQFF. The CDR3 bases are TGCGCCAGCAGTCGAGTATCCCTTGATGAGCAGTTCTTC.

The genes are TRBV9 and TRBJ2-7; weak D call: TRBD2 (5 bases). The V and J ends lost 4 bases and 2 bases respectively, with 10 bases between them. Germline assignment: CDR1 SGDLS and CDR2 YYNGEE. The CDR3 length is 13 residues. As DNA, the CDR3 is TGTGCCAGCAGCCTAGGACTGGCCTACGAGCAGTACTTC. Its protein product is CASSLGLAYEQYF.

V gene TRBV5-6 combines with J gene TRBJ2-1, with TRBD1 matching over 7 bases. The V gene end was trimmed by 3 bases and the J gene end by 9 bases; junction bases not matched to a gene: 12. CDR3 length: 15 amino acids. Germline V gene lookup returns CDR1 SGHDT and CDR2 YYEEEE. The CDR3 DNA follows: TGTGCCAGCAGCTCCCCCCACAGGGGAATAGGTGAGCAGTTCTTC. Translated, it gives CASSSPHRGIGEQFF.

This clone came up once. The chain employs TRBV11-2 and TRBJ2-3; 9 bases align to TRBD1. The CDR3 is 15 amino acids. V lost 1 base to trimming and J lost 6 bases; unmatched junction nucleotides: 5. Germline V lookup: CDR1 SGHAT, CDR2 FQNNGV. CDR3 in DNA: TGTGCCAGCAGCTTAGGGGACAGGGACGGGGATACGCAGTATTTT. Translating it yields CASSLGDRDGDTQYF.

This clone was detected once. The chain links TRBV28 to TRBJ1-4; D not resolved. The germline CDR1 and CDR2 sequences are MDHEN and SYDVKM. V lost 2 bases to trimming and J lost 0 bases, with 13 bases between them. This CDR3 has 17 amino acids. Written as DNA, the CDR3 is TGTGCCAGCAGTTTAATTGGAGGGCTGACAACTAATGAAAAACTGTTTTTT. Encoded protein: CASSLIGGLTTNEKLFF. Combining the CDR3 with reference TRBV28 and TRBJ1-4 gives the whole variable domain DVKVTQSSRYLVKRTGEKVFLECVQDMDHENMFWYRQDPGLGLRLIYFSYDVKMKEKGDIPEGYSVSREKKERFSLILESASTNQTSMYLCASSLIGGLTTNEKLFFGSGTQLSVL.

The chain carries TRBV7-9 and TRBJ1-5, with a possible D match to TRBD1 (6 bases). CDR1 and CDR2 from the germline V gene are SEHNR and FQNEAQ (reference sequence). This CDR3 is 14 amino acids long. The V end was cut by 5 bases, the J end by 4 bases, with 12 bases between. CDR3 coding DNA: TGTGCCAGCAGCACGACCGGGACAAATCAGCCCCAGCATTTT. Protein: CASSTTGTNQPQHF.

The genes are TRBV27 and TRBJ2-7; D unclear. The ends were cut back, 2 bases at V and 3 bases at J, with 11 bases in the middle. The CDR3 totals 14 residues. CDR1 is MNHEY and CDR2 is SMNVEV in the germline V gene (reference sequence). The CDR3 region is CASSLIGPNYEQYF. The CDR3 DNA sequence: TGTGCCAGCAGTTTAATAGGGCCGAACTACGAGCAGTACTTC.

J is TRBJ2-1 and V is TRBV7-3; 7 bases map to TRBD2. J was trimmed by 0 bases and V by 5 bases; bases with no gene match: 16. CDR3 length: 19 residues. The germline CDR1 and CDR2 sequences are SGHTA and FQGTGA. DNA of the CDR3: TGTGCCAGCAGCCCCACTAGCGCAAGGTCCAAGAGCTCCTACAATGAGCAGTTCTTC. Residues: CASSPTSARSKSSYNEQFF.

The V call is TRBV4-3, the J call TRBJ2-4; D is unresolved. Trimming shortened V by 6 bases and J by 5 bases, and 14 bases separated the two germline ends. From germline, CDR1 is LGHNA and CDR2 YSLEER. The CDR3 spans 14 residues. The CDR3 DNA reads as TGCGCCAGCAGTCAGTCAGGACCCCAAAACATTCAGTACTTC. It specifies CASSQSGPQNIQYF.

J is TRBJ1-1 and V is TRBV9; D possibly corresponds to TRBD1 (5 bases). V lost 7 bases to trimming and J lost 5 bases, with 9 bases between them. The CDR3 contains 11 residues. Germline-derived CDR1 and CDR2 are SGDLS and YYNGEE. CDR3 DNA: TGTGCCAGCGGGACTGGGACTGAAGCTTTCTTT. This sequence encodes CASGTGTEAFF. Complete variable domain (other parts from reference TRBV9 and TRBJ1-1): DSGVTQTPKHLITATGQRVTLRCSPRSGDLSVYWYQQSLDQGLQFLIQYYNGEERAKGNILERFSAQQFPDLHSELNLSSLELGDSALYFCASGTGTEAFFGQGTRLTVV.

This clone appeared a few times. Within the sample, other DNA sequences also encode this same CDR3. The chain recombines TRBV4-2 with TRBJ1-1; the D is unclear. CDR1 and CDR2 from the germline V gene are LGHNA and YNFKEQ. CDR3 length equals 13 residues. The ends were cut back, 1 base at V and 1 base at J, with 4 bases in the middle. DNA of the CDR3: TGTGCCAGCAGCCAAGGACAGAACACTGAAGCTTTCTTT. The encoded protein is CASSQGQNTEAFF.

The V gene is TRBV4-1, the J gene TRBJ1-5; TRBD1 matches at 8 bases. The trim removed 5 bases at V and 4 bases at J, leaving 7 bases unmatched. The germline CDR1 and CDR2 sequences are MGHRA and YSYEKL. This CDR3 is 15 amino acids long. In DNA form, the CDR3 reads TGCGCCAGCAGCTCCCGGACAGGGCGTAATCAGCCCCAGCATTTT. This sequence encodes CASSSRTGRNQPQHF.